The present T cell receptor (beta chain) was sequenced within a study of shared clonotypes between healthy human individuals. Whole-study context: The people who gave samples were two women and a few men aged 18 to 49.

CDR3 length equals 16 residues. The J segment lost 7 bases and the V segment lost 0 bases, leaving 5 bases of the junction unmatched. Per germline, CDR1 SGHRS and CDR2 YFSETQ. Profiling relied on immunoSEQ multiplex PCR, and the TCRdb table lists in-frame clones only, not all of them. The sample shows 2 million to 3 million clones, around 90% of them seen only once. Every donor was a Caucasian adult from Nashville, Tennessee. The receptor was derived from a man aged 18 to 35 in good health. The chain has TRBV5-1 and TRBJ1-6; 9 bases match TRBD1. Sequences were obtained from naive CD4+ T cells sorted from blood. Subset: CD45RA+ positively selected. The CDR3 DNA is TGCGCCAGCAGCTTGGGTGGGACAGGGAACAATTCACCCCTCCACTTT. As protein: CASSLGGTGNNSPLHF.